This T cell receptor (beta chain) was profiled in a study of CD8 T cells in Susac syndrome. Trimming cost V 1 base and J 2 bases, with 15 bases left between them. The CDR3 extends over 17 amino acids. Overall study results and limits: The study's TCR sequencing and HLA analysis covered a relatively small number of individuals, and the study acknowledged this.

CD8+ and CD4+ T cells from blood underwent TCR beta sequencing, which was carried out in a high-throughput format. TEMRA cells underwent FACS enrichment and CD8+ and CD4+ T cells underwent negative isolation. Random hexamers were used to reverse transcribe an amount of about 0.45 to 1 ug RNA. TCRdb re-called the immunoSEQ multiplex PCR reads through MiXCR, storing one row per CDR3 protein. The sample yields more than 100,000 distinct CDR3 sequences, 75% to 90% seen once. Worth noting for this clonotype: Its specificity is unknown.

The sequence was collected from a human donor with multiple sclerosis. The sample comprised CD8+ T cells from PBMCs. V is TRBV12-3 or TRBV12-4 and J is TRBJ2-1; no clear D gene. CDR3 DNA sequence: TGTGCCAGCAGTTTAGAGGTATACTTGGAAACCTACAATGAGCAGTTCTTC. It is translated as CASSLEVYLETYNEQFF.